What follows are 25 T cell receptor beta chains derived from one specimen sequenced in a study of blood T cell repertoires in COVID-19. Sequencing was performed with immunoSEQ multiplex PCR; in TCRdb, only in-frame clones are kept and a portion is missing. The repertoire holds around 53,000 clones, with less than 85% as singletons. The sequencing sample was made of peripheral blood. Source of these receptors: a man in his 70s with active COVID-19.

V usage is TRBV9 and J usage is TRBJ2-1; 11 bases map to TRBD2. V dropped 4 bases and J dropped 4; count of bases not matched to a gene: 4. Germline V lookup: CDR1 SGDLS, CDR2 YYNGEE. This CDR3 is 15 amino acids long. As DNA, the CDR3 is TGTGCCAGCAGCATCGGGACTAGCGGTTACAATGAGCAGTTCTTC. It encodes CASSIGTSGYNEQFF.

In this sample, this clone turned up a few times. The chain uses TRBV2 and TRBJ1-3; 8 bases map to TRBD1. V lost 8 bases, J lost 0 bases, and 12 bases stayed unmatched. The CDR3 has 17 amino acids. Per the germline V gene, CDR1 is SNHLY and CDR2 is FYNNEI. The CDR3 DNA reads TGTGCCAGCGGTATACGAAGACAGGGGATCTCTGGAAACACCATATATTTT. The encoded protein is CASGIRRQGISGNTIYF. The complete variable domain, with remaining parts taken from reference TRBV2 and TRBJ1-3, reads EPEVTQTPSHQVTQMGQEVILRCVPISNHLYFYWYRQILGQKVEFLVSFYNNEISEKSEIFDDQFSVERPDGSNFTLKIRSTKLEDSAMYFCASGIRRQGISGNTIYFGEGSWLTVV.

The chain links TRBV9 to TRBJ1-5, with D perhaps TRBD1 (5 bases). Germline CDR1 SGDLS, CDR2 YYNGEE. CDR3 size: 16 residues. V lost 4 bases to trimming and J lost 2 bases, with 16 bases between them. CDR3 coding DNA: TGTGCCAGCAGCCCGAATGATGGAGGGGGCAATCAGCCCCAGCATTTT. Encoded protein: CASSPNDGGGNQPQHF.

The chain has TRBV5-6 and TRBJ2-1; 11 nucleotides agree with TRBD1. With 5 bases clipped from V and 9 bases from J, the junction kept 4 bases outside the gene matches. Germline values: CDR1 SGHDT, CDR2 YYEEEE. CDR3 length: 13 residues. CDR3 in amino acids: CASRDRGLGEQFF. The CDR3 nucleotides are TGTGCCAGCAGGGACAGGGGGCTGGGTGAGCAGTTCTTC.

The gene calls are TRBV5-4 and TRBJ1-3; unclear D gene. The CDR3 is made up of 15 amino acids. V lost 0 bases, J lost 1 base, and 8 bases lay in between. CDR1 and CDR2 from the germline V gene are SGHNT and YYREEE (reference sequence). DNA of the CDR3: TGTGCCAGCAGCTTGGACGTCAGGTCTGGAAACACCATATATTTT. It encodes CASSLDVRSGNTIYF.

A few counts support this clone. The rearrangement joins TRBV5-6 to TRBJ2-7, with a tentative D call TRBD2 (6 bases). In germline, CDR1 is SGHDT, CDR2 YYEEEE. This CDR3 spans 15 amino acids. Trimming left V 4 bases short and J 4 bases short, with 18 bases between. The CDR3 bases are TGTGCCAGCAGCGCTGGGCGCGGGGCGGAGTACGAGCAGTACTTC. It specifies CASSAGRGAEYEQYF.

The rearrangement uses TRBV6-5 and TRBJ2-7; TRBD1 matches 9 bases. The trim removed 5 bases at V and 6 bases at J, leaving 8 bases unmatched. Germline CDR1 and CDR2: MNHEY and SVGAGI. The CDR3 covers 14 residues. The CDR3 DNA reads TGTGCCAGCAGTAGAAAGGGACAGGGAGGCGAGCAGTACTTC. Protein sequence: CASSRKGQGGEQYF.

This clone was seen a handful of times. The genes are TRBV4-3 and TRBJ2-2; TRBD2 agrees at 8 bases. The CDR3 contains 15 residues. Germline trimming cut 1 base from V and 3 bases from J; bases unmatched to any gene: 1. Germline CDR1 and CDR2: LGHNA and YSLEER. This CDR3 is CASSQAGGDTGELFF. In DNA form, the CDR3 reads TGCGCCAGCAGCCAAGCGGGAGGGGACACCGGGGAGCTGTTTTTT.

This clone has a handful of counts. The gene calls are TRBV19 and TRBJ2-6; D is undetermined. This CDR3 has 15 residues. CDR1 and CDR2 from the germline V gene are LNHDA and SQIVND (reference sequence). V lost 3 bases, J lost 0 bases, and 6 bases lay in between. The CDR3 sequence: CASSIYGSGANVLTF. For the CDR3, the DNA is TGTGCCAGTAGTATCTATGGCTCTGGGGCCAACGTCCTGACTTTC.

The V call is TRBV28, the J call TRBJ1-2, with 8 bases lining up with TRBD1. The CDR3 has 15 residues. The V gene's germline CDR1 is MDHEN and CDR2 SYDVKM. The ends lost 5 bases at V and 4 bases at J; junction bases unmatched: 9. CDR3 amino acids: CASSPAGTGGYGYTF. The CDR3 DNA follows: TGTGCCAGCAGTCCGGCCGGGACAGGAGGCTATGGCTACACCTTC.

The chain couples TRBV30 to TRBJ1-4; D uncertain. This CDR3 region has 13 residues. Trimming took off 3 bases at V and 3 bases at J, with 8 bases between the two ends. Germline CDR1 GTSNPN, CDR2 SVGIG (reference sequence). The CDR3 nucleotides are TGTGCCTGGAGCGGGGTTGCTAATGAAAAACTGTTTTTT. This sequence encodes CAWSGVANEKLFF. Based on the CDR3 plus reference TRBV30 and TRBJ1-4, the full variable domain is SQTIHQWPATLVQPVGSPLSLECTVEGTSNPNLYWYRQAAGRGLQLLFYSVGIGQISSEVPQNLSASRPQDRQFILSSKKLLLSDSGFYLCAWSGVANEKLFFGSGTQLSVL.

The chain is built from TRBV6-5 and TRBJ2-7; 9 bases line up with TRBD2. CDR1 and CDR2 from the germline V gene are MNHEY and SVGAGI. V shed 2 bases and J 6 bases; nucleotides not matched to a gene: 8. CDR3 size: 15 residues. The CDR3 loop is CASSYAPGLATEQYF. The CDR3 DNA is TGTGCCAGCAGTTACGCCCCGGGACTAGCCACCGAGCAGTACTTC.

The J gene is TRBJ2-1, the V gene TRBV5-1, with 7 bases identical to TRBD2. The CDR3 contains 16 residues. Trimming at V came to 1 base and at J to 7 bases, leaving 11 bases not matched to a gene. Germline CDR1 is SGHRS and CDR2 is YFSETQ. CDR3 region: CASSLTPLGSGNEQFF. CDR3 DNA sequence: TGCGCCAGCAGCTTGACCCCTCTAGGTAGCGGGAATGAGCAGTTCTTC.

The rearrangement uses TRBV21-1 and TRBJ2-5; the D segment call TRBD1 is taken from the table without a DNA check. TRBV21-1 is a listed pseudogene. This CDR3 spans 13 amino acids. The CDR3 reads CASRQQLQETQYF. The CDR3 DNA follows: TGTGCCAGCCGACAGCAACTCCAAGAGACCCAGTACTTC.

The chain combines TRBV2 with TRBJ2-5, with 10 positions matching TRBD2. J lost 5 bases, V lost 2 bases, and 5 bases had no gene match. Germline V gene data show CDR1 as SNHLY and CDR2 as FYNNEI. The CDR3 is 15 residues long. CDR3 DNA sequence: TGTGCCAGCAGTGAACTAGCGGGAGCGGGGGAGACCCAGTACTTC. Protein sequence: CASSELAGAGETQYF.

V usage is TRBV21-1 and J usage is TRBJ2-1; the table's D call, TRBD2, was not checked against the DNA. TRBV21-1 is recorded as a pseudogene. This CDR3 has 16 residues. The CDR3 sequence: CASSKEGTSGGGEQFF. The CDR3 DNA is TGTGCCAGCAGCAAAGAGGGGACTAGCGGTGGCGGGGAGCAGTTCTTC.

This chain connects TRBV12-3 or TRBV12-4 to TRBJ2-1; D call uncertain. There are 12 residues in the CDR3. Trimming removed 4 bases at V and 8 bases at J, with 9 bases between. The CDR3 DNA follows: TGTGCCAGCAGTTACCTAATGGATGAGCAGTTCTTC. Protein: CASSYLMDEQFF.

The CDR3, as DNA: TGTGCCAGTAGTATAGATCCGGCGGGAGGGTTGAAAACGCAGTATTTT. Encoded protein: CASSIDPAGGLKTQYF. This chain joins TRBV19 and TRBJ2-3, with TRBD2 matching over 9 bases. Germline V lookup: CDR1 LNHDA, CDR2 SQIVND (reference sequence). There are 16 residues in the CDR3. V lost 0 bases, J lost 9 bases, and 10 bases stayed unmatched.

CDR3 nucleotides: TGTGCCAGCAGCATTGGACAGGGACGGGAAGGGGAGCTGTTTTTT. This codes for CASSIGQGREGELFF. The chain uses TRBV7-9 and TRBJ2-2; TRBD1 matches 8 bases. Germline CDR1 and CDR2: SEHNR and FQNEAQ (reference sequence). The V and J ends lost 5 bases and 8 bases, in that order; junction bases with no gene match: 10. CDR3 length: 15 residues. The whole variable domain, filled in from reference TRBV7-9 and TRBJ2-2, reads DTGVSQNPRHKITKRGQNVTFRCDPISEHNRLYWYRQTLGQGPEFLTYFQNEAQLEKSRLLSDRFSAERPKGSFSTLEIQRTEQGDSAMYLCASSIGQGREGELFFGEGSRLTVL.

The chain employs TRBV7-2 and TRBJ1-1; 9 nucleotides match TRBD1. Per the germline V gene, CDR1 is SGHTA and CDR2 is FQGNSA. The V segment lost 3 bases and the J segment 4 bases; nucleotides outside the gene matches: 3. The length of the CDR3 is 14 residues. This chain's CDR3 is CASSFGQGSTEAFF. CDR3 in DNA: TGTGCCAGCAGCTTCGGACAGGGGAGCACTGAAGCTTTCTTT. Filled out from reference TRBV7-2 and TRBJ1-1, the complete variable domain reads GAGVSQSPSNKVTEKGKDVELRCDPISGHTALYWYRQSLGQGLEFLIYFQGNSAPDKSGLPSDRFSAERTGGSVSTLTIQRTQQEDSAVYLCASSFGQGSTEAFFGQGTRLTVV.

The V call is TRBV7-9, the J call TRBJ1-3; possible D gene TRBD1, 5 bases. The CDR3 is made up of 17 amino acids. Germline CDR1 is SEHNR and CDR2 is FQNEAQ (reference sequence). V shed 1 base and J shed 0 bases, with 13 bases lying between them. This CDR3 reads CASSLENRMSSGNTIYF. CDR3 DNA: TGTGCCAGCAGCTTAGAGAACAGGATGAGCTCTGGAAACACCATATATTTT.

As for this clone: The sample carries other DNA sequences with the same CDR3. CDR3 sequence: CASSYRGTDTQYF. CDR3 DNA: TGTGCCAGCAGTTACAGGGGAACAGATACGCAGTATTTT. The chain links TRBV6-2 or TRBV6-3 to TRBJ2-3; D is perhaps TRBD1 (5 bases). V lost 2 bases to trimming and J lost 3 bases, with 6 bases between them. Germline values: CDR1 MNHEY, CDR2 SVGEGT. The CDR3 has 13 amino acids.

V is TRBV4-3 and J is TRBJ2-7; 11 nucleotides match TRBD2. Trimming cost V 3 bases and J 1 base; bases outside gene matches: 8. CDR1 is LGHNA, CDR2 YSLEER, per germline. The CDR3 contains 17 residues. In nucleotides, the CDR3 is TGCGCCAGCAGCCAGGGCTTCGGACTAGCGGGTTCCTACGAGCAGTACTTC. Translating it yields CASSQGFGLAGSYEQYF.

This chain connects TRBV24-1 to TRBJ2-1; 8 bases are shared with TRBD1. V dropped 3 bases and J dropped 7; count of bases not matched to a gene: 7. The CDR3 runs 15 residues. Per germline, CDR1 KGHDR and CDR2 SFDVKD. The CDR3 DNA reads as TGTGCCACCAGTGATAGACAGGGGACTTTGAATGAGCAGTTCTTC. This sequence encodes CATSDRQGTLNEQFF.

This chain uses TRBV19 with TRBJ1-3; 7 positions agree with TRBD1. The CDR3 consists of 15 residues. Germline CDR1 and CDR2: LNHDA and SQIVND (reference sequence). J lost 0 bases, V lost 7 bases, and 6 bases had no gene match. The CDR3 coding sequence is TGTGCCAGTACTGAACAGGGGATCTCTGGAAACACCATATATTTT. Protein: CASTEQGISGNTIYF.